This TCR beta chain was sequenced during a study of blood T cell repertoires in COVID-19. Study in general: COVID-19 samples collected from the United States, Italy and Spain covered acute and convalescent phases. PBMCs, B-cell-depleted T cells, or T cells provided the cDNA or gDNA that made up the material.

There are 18 residues in the CDR3. CDR1 is SGHTA and CDR2 is FQGNSA in the germline V gene. Trimming removed 1 base at V and 7 bases at J, with 23 bases between. Per the original methods: From reference gene primer amplification, estimates of nucleated cell counts were derived. Clones were read by immunoSEQ multiplex PCR, and TCRdb kept only the in-frame ones, dropping some. The V and J calls and clone size are taken from that table; D and trimming were inferred from the DNA. The sample has just over 25,000 clones, 85% to 90% seen once. This clonotype was obtained from a human donor in a cohort sampled during active COVID-19. The J gene is TRBJ1-5, the V gene TRBV7-2, with D possibly matching TRBD1 (6 bases). The sample consisted of peripheral blood. CDR3 protein: CASSLEPGGLGNNQPQHF. CDR3 DNA: TGTGCCAGCAGCTTAGAACCGGGGGGCTTGGGAAATAACCAGCCCCAGCATTTT.